A single T cell receptor (beta chain) is shown here with its context. This clonotype was detected ten times or more. There is no known antigen for this receptor. No base quality values were provided; no much bigger clone lies one nucleotide off. Library preparation was by 5' RACE. These reads were obtained on an Illumina HiSeq 2000. Template switching added a universal primer binding site, and the final cDNA carried a unique molecular identifier that allowed TCR cDNA molecules to be counted accurately. Specific primers in the conserved constant-segment region were used to synthesize first-strand cDNA for the TCR alpha and beta chains. To control for contamination, every cDNA library was double barcoded, receiving both a SMART-Mk sample barcode and Illumina barcodes. Two successive PCR steps introduced TruSeq adapter sequences along with Illumina sample barcodes. The Illumina HiSeq platform was used with custom primers to sequence TCR alpha and beta cDNA libraries. On the study's bioinformatics: MiGEC was used to process raw reads and extract unique molecular identifiers, and MiXCR was used to find CDR3 positions. For each individual, recombination models were inferred using an EM algorithm with the repgenHMM and IGoR tools. Shared clonotypes were analyzed with the tcR package in R, and sharing was normalized by the product of cloneset sizes. Out-of-frame nonproductive sequences were analyzed to study raw recombination free of thymic and clonal selection effects. The public reads were quality trimmed at Q25 with fastp and then assembled into clones with MiXCR by TCRdb, keeping productive beta chains. Entries are consolidated by CDR3 protein sequence, retaining the most common genes and DNA. These V and J calls originate from TCRdb's pipeline instead of the authors' own analysis. The sample data list around 450,000 distinct CDR3 sequences, and approximately 15% of these were observed just once. 0.52% of the sample is taken by the ten largest.

All donors were healthy Caucasians. The twin cohort comprised three pairs of female monozygotic twins, all aged roughly 18 to 29 years. Positive isolation kits from Invitrogen were used to isolate the CD4+ and CD8+ T cell populations. The data stem from a study of identical twins (dated by TCRdb to 2016 to 2017). In the study overall: TCR alpha and beta repertoires from monozygotic twins, unrelated adults of various ages and cord blood were deep-sequenced to test whether fetal clonotypes persist. To rule out contamination, the twin experiments were replicated at different times with different library preparation protocols. Results the study describes overall, beyond this receptor: Out-of-frame TCR alpha sequences shared between twins showed an excess of low generation-probability sequences compared with coincidental sharing between unrelated individuals. In beta out-of-frame sequences, excess twin sharing was weaker, because having fewer shared sequences lowered the signal-to-noise ratio. Because the same donors could not be followed over many years, the conclusions relied on cross-sectional statistical analysis. Recombination models systematically underestimated out-of-frame TCR alpha sharing in monozygotic twins but agreed with sharing between unrelated individuals. Fewer insertions were carried by abundant cord blood beta clonotypes, a similar but weaker trend appeared in young adult naive repertoires, and no such trend appeared in memory repertoires. Invariant T cells such as MAIT and iNKT could partly confound zero-insertion analyses, although diverse VJ usage argued against such confounding for most clonotypes.

For CDR1 and CDR2, the germline V gene lists SGHTA and FQGNSA. The CDR3 covers 14 residues, taking in both the cysteine and the phenylalanine. Only the CDR3 DNA stays, 42 bases, in frame from base 1. Deletion took 3 bases off V and 7 bases off J, with a span of 15 bases between the germline ends. These same records also appear under a second study, on yellow fever vaccine responses in identical twins. As that second study puts it: The T cell response to vaccination in identical twins was reported by the authors to appear partly convergent and partly personalized. The study precisely tracked vaccine-responding T cell clones in identical twins.

The TCR was taken from a woman younger than 35 in good health. The sequenced sample was CD4+ T cells sorted from blood. Here the chain combines TRBV7-2 and TRBJ1-2, with TRBD1 as a weak D call on 6 bases. The CDR3 region reads CASSFDISRGGYTF. The DNA is as follows: TGTGCCAGCAGCTTTGACATCAGCAGGGGTGGCTACACCTTC.